The rows below give T cell receptor beta chains drawn from one sample of a study of cytomegalovirus exposure and HLA in healthy donors. Sequencing was performed with immunoSEQ multiplex PCR; in TCRdb, only in-frame clones are kept and a portion is missing. Altogether fewer than 200,000 clones are present, 77% being singletons, with the ten largest covering roughly 2.6%. The sample consisted of PBMCs. These receptors originate from a middle-aged woman in good health and CMV-seropositive. The CDR3 runs from the conserved cysteine through the conserved F or W. The D gene is left open where the match is weak. For some rows the clone size is stated as once, few or many, or as a class when expanded; others skip it.

V,J,size,D,CDR3,DNA
TRBV2,TRBJ2-5,-,TRBD1,CASSRYGQVGAETQYF,TGTGCCAGCAGTCGTTACGGACAGGTTGGGGCAGAGACCCAGTACTTC
TRBV6-5,TRBJ2-7,-,-,CASRFRESYEQYF,TGTGCCAGCCGTTTCAGGGAATCCTACGAGCAGTACTTC
TRBV19,TRBJ2-7,-,-,CASGTGASYEQYF,TGTGCCAGTGGGACGGGAGCTTCCTACGAGCAGTACTTC
TRBV6-5,TRBJ2-3,once,-,CASGRGGTTDTQYF,TGTGCCAGCGGGAGGGGGGGAACTACAGATACGCAGTATTTT
TRBV11-3,TRBJ2-1,-,-,CASSHEGSVSYNEQFF,TGTGCCAGCAGCCACGAGGGCTCCGTGTCCTACAATGAGCAGTTCTTC
TRBV5-5,TRBJ1-2,few,TRBD1,CASSLTGGVNYGYTF,TGTGCCAGCAGCCTTACAGGGGGCGTAAACTATGGCTACACCTTC
TRBV11-2,TRBJ2-7,few,-,CASSSAYEQYF,TGTGCCAGCAGCTCCGCCTACGAGCAGTACTTC
TRBV5-4,TRBJ2-5,-,-,CASRSLDTETQYF,TGTGCCAGCAGATCACTAGATACGGAGACCCAGTACTTC
TRBV10-3,TRBJ2-2,-,TRBD1,CATRTGGEVGELFF,TGTGCCACCCGGACAGGGGGCGAGGTCGGGGAGCTGTTTTTT
TRBV2,TRBJ1-3,-,TRBD1,CASREGTGAGNTIYF,TGTGCCAGCAGGGAAGGGACAGGGGCTGGAAACACCATATATTTT
TRBV6-1,TRBJ1-5,-,TRBD1,CASGQQGANQPQHF,TGTGCCAGCGGGCAACAGGGGGCAAACCAGCCCCAGCATTTT
TRBV2,TRBJ2-1,-,TRBD2,CASSERTSGRGANEQFF,TGTGCCAGCAGTGAAAGGACTAGCGGGAGGGGGGCCAATGAGCAGTTCTTC
TRBV18,TRBJ2-5,-,TRBD2,CASSPPSGAGETQYF,TGTGCCAGCTCACCACCATCGGGAGCGGGGGAGACCCAGTACTTC
TRBV10-1,TRBJ2-3,-,TRBD2,CASSETGRVTDTQYF,TGCGCCAGCAGTGAGACCGGGAGGGTCACAGATACGCAGTATTTT
TRBV2,TRBJ2-6,-,-,CASTGGAGANVLTF,TGTGCCAGCACAGGAGGGGCTGGGGCCAACGTCCTGACTTTC
TRBV11-3,TRBJ2-7,-,TRBD1,CASSDPGQGAHRSSYEQYF,TGTGCCAGCAGTGACCCGGGACAGGGGGCGCATAGAAGCTCCTACGAGCAGTACTTC
TRBV7-8,TRBJ1-3,-,-,CASSLGRVVGSGNTIYF,TGTGCCAGCAGCTTAGGGCGGGTGGTTGGCTCTGGAAACACCATATATTTT
TRBV7-9,TRBJ2-2,-,-,CASSFIGDGELFF,TGTGCCAGCAGCTTTATCGGAGACGGGGAGCTGTTTTTT
TRBV7-2,TRBJ2-3,-,-,CASSLVAGYTDTQYF,TGTGCCAGCAGCTTAGTGGCAGGGTACACAGATACGCAGTATTTT
TRBV6-5,TRBJ1-4,few,-,CASSNQWSGNEKLFF,TGTGCCAGCAGTAATCAGTGGTCGGGGAATGAAAAACTGTTTTTT
TRBV6-5,TRBJ1-1,few,TRBD1,CATLLDRGRTEAFF,TGTGCCACGTTGTTGGACAGGGGGAGGACTGAAGCTTTCTTT
TRBV9,TRBJ2-1,-,-,CASSPAPRLEPNEQFF,TGTGCCAGCAGTCCCGCGCCTAGACTAGAGCCTAATGAGCAGTTCTTC
TRBV11-3,TRBJ1-2,few,-,CASSRSTANYGYTF,TGTGCCAGCAGTCGATCGACAGCTAACTATGGCTACACCTTC
TRBV5-1,TRBJ2-1,-,TRBD1,CASSLGPGQGYNEQFF,TGCGCCAGCAGCCTGGGGCCGGGACAGGGCTACAATGAGCAGTTCTTC
TRBV2,TRBJ2-3,-,TRBD1,CASRPGQGAPDTQYF,TGTGCCAGCAGGCCGGGACAGGGGGCGCCCGATACGCAGTATTTT
TRBV7-2,TRBJ1-5,-,-,CASSFYQGHGNQPQHF,TGTGCCAGCAGCTTTTATCAGGGGCATGGGAATCAGCCCCAGCATTTT
TRBV5-1,TRBJ1-1,few,-,CASSLGLQGEAFF,TGCGCCAGCAGCTTAGGACTTCAAGGTGAAGCTTTCTTT
TRBV5-1,TRBJ2-5,few,TRBD1,CASSSAGQGVGETQYF,TGCGCCAGCAGCTCAGCGGGACAGGGGGTGGGGGAGACCCAGTACTTC
TRBV7-2,TRBJ1-1,-,TRBD1,CASSFGQGRTEAFF,TGTGCCAGCAGCTTTGGACAGGGACGCACTGAAGCTTTCTTT
TRBV5-6,TRBJ2-6,-,-,CASTWRDSGANVLTF,TGTGCCAGCACCTGGAGGGACTCTGGGGCCAACGTCCTGACTTTC
TRBV25-1,TRBJ2-1,-,TRBD1,CASSELGGTGADNEQFF,TGTGCCAGCAGTGAATTAGGAGGGACAGGGGCGGACAATGAGCAGTTCTTC
TRBV5-1,TRBJ2-2,few,TRBD2,CASTQRTSGGDGGELFF,TGCGCCAGCACCCAAAGGACTAGCGGGGGGGACGGCGGGGAGCTGTTTTTT
TRBV7-2,TRBJ2-1,-,TRBD2,CASSLAASGLVNEQFF,TGTGCCAGCAGCTTAGCGGCTAGCGGGCTAGTTAATGAGCAGTTCTTC
TRBV11-2,TRBJ2-3,-,-,CASSLDPTGDTQYF,TGTGCCAGCAGCTTAGATCCCACGGGGGATACGCAGTATTTT
TRBV11-2,TRBJ2-5,few,-,CASSPPGGLETQYF,TGTGCCAGCAGCCCTCCAGGAGGCTTAGAGACCCAGTACTTC
TRBV19,TRBJ2-7,-,-,CASSPYLEGEQYF,TGTGCCAGTAGTCCCTATCTGGAGGGCGAGCAGTACTTC